This T cell receptor beta chain was documented in a study of T cells in women clearing cervical HPV infection. Study summary: For cases, blood was sampled a median around 140 days after lesion detection, interquartile range roughly 90 to 230 days.

Genomic DNA, averaging about 1,100 ng per sample, yielded TCR beta CDR3 via immunoSEQ. Generated by immunoSEQ multiplex PCR, the TCRdb table keeps only in-frame clones and is missing some. Its listing shows more than 20,000 clones. Concerning this clone: Antigen unknown. Read sequence stops 3 residues before the CDR3 end, and the germline J gene provides the missing end.

Points from the study as a whole: It is unknown whether associations predate infection; no effector/memory or HPV-specific sorting. Each sample's T-cell count was unknown, possibly confounding richness.

Germline V CDR1 and CDR2: SGHNT, YENEEA. The CDR3 spans 15 residues. V lost 5 bases, J lost 2 bases, and 8 bases stayed unmatched. The origin of this receptor is a woman aged 18-69 years with a cervical HPV16 infection that either progressed to CIN3+ or cleared (not recorded which). Sequences were obtained from blood buffy coat. V is TRBV11-3 and J is TRBJ2-7; TRBD1 agrees at 8 bases. The CDR3 reads CASSPEWTGPYEQYF. CDR3 DNA, as far as it was read: TGTGCCAGCAGCCCCGAGTGGACAGGGCCCTACGAG.